This TCR beta chain was captured in a study of T cell responses to AZD1222 COVID-19 vaccine listed by TCRdb under 2021. Study-level background: AZD1222 recipients whose second dose came at about 4 weeks and those whose second dose came at about 12 weeks were combined into one group, since spike-specific TCR depth and breadth did not differ between the two schedules. TCR sequencing was performed for about 250 trial participants, of whom about 200 were given two doses of AZD1222 and around 26 were given two doses of MenACWY control vaccine. Trial participants were enrolled by age into 18-55, 56-69 and 70-plus year subgroups, with around 150, 28 and 57 TCR-sequenced participants respectively. The paper's findings and limits, for the study overall: The whole spike protein was spanned by vaccine-associated CD4 TCRs, and dominant responses were seen in regions 160-218 and 743-854. Because no samples from the day 14 peak response were available, repertoires could be characterized only after the peak T cell response. A significant rise in spike-specific TCR breadth and depth was observed after two AZD1222 doses relative to day 0 and relative to MenACWY recipients. Conclusions about previously exposed vaccinees are limited, since just a handful of AZD1222 recipients were seropositive for SARS-CoV-2 at baseline. In the small 56-69-year group, the increase in depth fell short of significance, most likely because of low power. Participants were mostly white British and included more females than males, and it was suggested by the authors that clonal diversity may have been underestimated. Epitopes outside the regions mutated in the B.1.351 and B.1.1.7 variants were reportedly recognized by nearly half of the unique spike-specific TCRs.

The time point label on this specimen signifies: baseline before first vaccination. Vaccinee samples were obtained from the UK trials COV001 and COV002, which included a single-blind randomized controlled phase 2/3 trial of AZD1222 (ChAdOx1 nCoV-19) in healthy adults. Trial participant PBMC samples were collected at day 0 and day 28 after the second dose for TCRbeta chain sequencing. The CDR3 regions of human TCRbeta chains were analyzed by immunosequencing. In the source study's methods: TCRs in the repertoires were compared against a reference library of SARS-CoV-2-specific TCRs that had been generated with the MIRA antigen-specificity platform. Breadth meant the fraction of unique TCRs that were SARS-CoV-2-associated, whereas depth meant the fraction of total T cells that were SARS-CoV-2-associated. Using the MIRA data, each spike-specific TCR was mapped to the spike region that the TCR reacts to and placed in a CD4 or CD8 class. Log10-transformed breadth and depth values were compared by one-way ANOVA with Sidak's multiple comparisons tests. TCRdb took this table from immuneACCESS and kept in-frame rearrangements with V and J called. Such tables lack part of the clones; where checked against another copy, unresolved V genes explain under half of the gap, and the rest is unexplained. For V, J and clone size, that table is used; D and trimming come from the DNA. Recorded for this sample are around 120,000 clones; around 92% of them occurred a single time. The top ten clones comprise roughly 13% of the sample.

This clone was detected a few times. This clone's antigen is unknown. The input lacks base qualities; no much larger clone sits a single base away. The specimen was peripheral blood, collected on day 0 of AZD1222 vaccination. The receptor comes from an adult in good health.

This receptor carries the CDR3 CASSRDGGYTEAFF. The nucleotide sequence is TGTGCCAGCAGCCGGGACGGGGGATACACTGAAGCTTTCTTT. The V and J genes are TRBV10-3 and TRBJ1-1, and possibly TRBD1, on 5 matching bases. The CDR3 has 14 amino acids, counting the end cysteine and phenylalanine. Only the CDR3 portion is preserved as DNA: 42 bases, with reading frame beginning at the first base. V is clipped by 10 bases and J by 3 bases, and the sequence between their germline boundaries is 18 bases long. Via the germline V gene, CDR1 is ENHRY and CDR2 SYGVKD.